This TCR beta chain stems from a study of T cell changes during pregnancy in multiple sclerosis. Germline V gene data show CDR1 as MRHNA and CDR2 as SNTAGT. The CDR3 spans 15 residues. Trimming removed 0 bases from V and 3 bases from J, with 10 bases in between. Produced via immunoSEQ multiplex PCR; TCRdb's table is partial and in-frame only. The sample holds over 30,000 clones, 92% seen once. The sequencing sample was made of PBMCs (not recorded whether the cells were cultured). The chain employs TRBV6-4 and TRBJ2-3; possibly TRBD2 for D (7 bases). The source is a female donor with multiple sclerosis, enrolled in a pregnancy study. The CDR3 nucleotides are TGTGCCAGCAGTGACTCGGGAGGGGGAACAGATACGCAGTATTTT. Residues: CASSDSGGGTDTQYF.